This is a list of T cell receptor beta chains from one sample in a study. TCRdb processed the 5' RACE reads anew with MiXCR; each CDR3 protein has one entry. The sample holds tens of thousands of distinct CDR3 sequences, 22% seen once. The source material was Tregs sorted from a lymph node. These receptors all stem from a female donor with breast cancer. Each CDR3 is given with its conserved first and last residue. Each record gives: J gene, clone size, D gene, V gene, CDR3 DNA, CDR3 protein. A D gene is named only where the DNA matches it firmly. The size entry is marked missing in some rows and otherwise reads once, few, many or a size class.

J gene: TRBJ2-4
clone size: many
D gene: NA
V gene: TRBV24-1
CDR3 DNA: TGTGCCACGAAGAACAGGACTCTAGCCAAAAACATTCAGTACTTC
CDR3 protein: CATKNRTLAKNIQYF

J gene: TRBJ2-7
clone size: many
D gene: NA
V gene: TRBV12-3/TRBV12-4
CDR3 DNA: TGTGCCAGTTCCCCGGTTGACAGGGGAGGGAGGTACGAGCAGTACTTC
CDR3 protein: CASSPVDRGGRYEQYF

J gene: TRBJ2-5
clone size: NA
D gene: NA
V gene: TRBV5-1
CDR3 DNA: TGCGCCAGCAGCTTGGAGGGGCAAGAGACCCAGTACTTC
CDR3 protein: CASSLEGQETQYF

J gene: TRBJ2-2
clone size: many
D gene: NA
V gene: TRBV30
CDR3 DNA: TGTGCCTGGATTAAGGGCCCCGGAACCGGGGAGCTGTTTTTT
CDR3 protein: CAWIKGPGTGELFF

J gene: TRBJ1-1
clone size: many
D gene: NA
V gene: TRBV7-2
CDR3 DNA: TGTGCCAGCAGCTTAGGCTGGGCAGATGAAGCTTTCTTT
CDR3 protein: CASSLGWADEAFF

J gene: TRBJ2-2
clone size: NA
D gene: TRBD1
V gene: TRBV20-1
CDR3 DNA: TGCAGTGCTAGCCTGGGACAGGGAGATTCCGGGGAGCTGTTTTTT
CDR3 protein: CSASLGQGDSGELFF

J gene: TRBJ2-5
clone size: NA
D gene: NA
V gene: TRBV4-1
CDR3 DNA: TGCGCCAGCAGCCAAGATTCCCCTATCCTGGAGGGCCCGGTGCACGTCCAGTACTTC
CDR3 protein: CASSQDSPILEGPVHVQYF

J gene: TRBJ2-2
clone size: medium-sized
D gene: NA
V gene: TRBV7-3
CDR3 DNA: TGTGCCAGCAGCAACGGCGGGGAGCTGTTTTTT
CDR3 protein: CASSNGGELFF

J gene: TRBJ1-5
clone size: NA
D gene: NA
V gene: TRBV29-1
CDR3 DNA: TGCAGCACCGGGGCTAGAGATAAGGATACGCAGCATTTT
CDR3 protein: CSTGARDKDTQHF

J gene: TRBJ1-2
clone size: NA
D gene: TRBD1
V gene: TRBV6-5
CDR3 DNA: TGTGCCAGCAGTTACCTCCGGACAGGGGGCTCGTATGGCTACACCTTC
CDR3 protein: CASSYLRTGGSYGYTF

J gene: TRBJ2-7
clone size: few
D gene: TRBD2
V gene: TRBV9
CDR3 DNA: TGTGCCAGCAGCGTGGGGGGGACTAGCGGATACGAGCAGTACTTC
CDR3 protein: CASSVGGTSGYEQYF

J gene: TRBJ1-1
clone size: many
D gene: NA
V gene: TRBV25-1
CDR3 DNA: TGTGCCAGCGGTTGGACAGCGGGGGAAGCTTTCTTT
CDR3 protein: CASGWTAGEAFF

J gene: TRBJ1-1
clone size: few
D gene: NA
V gene: TRBV6-5
CDR3 DNA: TGTGCCAGCAGTTCCCTACGGACCTCGAACACTGAAGCTTTCTTT
CDR3 protein: CASSSLRTSNTEAFF

J gene: TRBJ2-1
clone size: once
D gene: NA
V gene: TRBV28
CDR3 DNA: TGTGCCAGCAGTTCTCCCGGGGTGCCCCTCCACAATGAGCAGTTCTTC
CDR3 protein: CASSSPGVPLHNEQFF

J gene: TRBJ1-2
clone size: many
D gene: TRBD1
V gene: TRBV7-9
CDR3 DNA: TGTGCCAGCAGCGGATACAGGGGCAGGCACTATGGCTACACCTTC
CDR3 protein: CASSGYRGRHYGYTF

J gene: TRBJ1-5
clone size: NA
D gene: NA
V gene: TRBV6-5
CDR3 DNA: TGTGCCAGCAGTTACGGGGGTCCCAATCAGCCCCAGCATTTT
CDR3 protein: CASSYGGPNQPQHF

J gene: TRBJ2-5
clone size: few
D gene: TRBD2
V gene: TRBV5-1
CDR3 DNA: TGCGCCAGCAGCTGGACTAGCGGGAGAGCTATCCAAGAGACCCAGTACTTC
CDR3 protein: CASSWTSGRAIQETQYF

J gene: TRBJ2-7
clone size: many
D gene: TRBD1
V gene: TRBV6-5
CDR3 DNA: TGTGCCAGCAGCCTCGGACAGGGATTCTACGAGCAGTACTTC
CDR3 protein: CASSLGQGFYEQYF

J gene: TRBJ2-7
clone size: many
D gene: TRBD2
V gene: TRBV7-7
CDR3 DNA: TGTGCCAGCAGCTTAGCGGGGGGGTTGGAGCAGTACTTC
CDR3 protein: CASSLAGGLEQYF

J gene: TRBJ2-3
clone size: NA
D gene: NA
V gene: TRBV6-6
CDR3 DNA: TGTGCCAGCAGTTACTCCATCGCAGATACGCAGTATTTT
CDR3 protein: CASSYSIADTQYF

J gene: TRBJ1-3
clone size: few
D gene: NA
V gene: TRBV28
CDR3 DNA: TGTGCCAGCAGCCCGACAGTGCTCTCTGGAAACACCATATATTTT
CDR3 protein: CASSPTVLSGNTIYF

J gene: TRBJ2-2
clone size: NA
D gene: NA
V gene: TRBV5-1
CDR3 DNA: TGCGCCAGCAGCAAGACTAGTCGCGCCGGGGAGCTGTTTTTT
CDR3 protein: CASSKTSRAGELFF

J gene: TRBJ2-7
clone size: few
D gene: TRBD2
V gene: TRBV6-6
CDR3 DNA: TGTGCCAGCAGTCCGGGACTAGCGGGAGGAGGCTCCTACGAGCAGTACTTC
CDR3 protein: CASSPGLAGGGSYEQYF

J gene: TRBJ2-1
clone size: many
D gene: NA
V gene: TRBV7-2
CDR3 DNA: TGTGCCAGCAGAAACTTCAAGGACGATGAGCAGTTCTTC
CDR3 protein: CASRNFKDDEQFF

J gene: TRBJ1-4
clone size: many
D gene: NA
V gene: TRBV7-3
CDR3 DNA: TGTGCCAGCTGGGGGCGGCGGAATGAAAAACTGTTTTTT
CDR3 protein: CASWGRRNEKLFF

J gene: TRBJ2-2
clone size: many
D gene: NA
V gene: TRBV10-3
CDR3 DNA: TGTGCCATCAGACCACGGGGGAAGGACACCGGGGAGCTGTTTTTT
CDR3 protein: CAIRPRGKDTGELFF

J gene: TRBJ2-1
clone size: NA
D gene: TRBD2
V gene: TRBV20-1
CDR3 DNA: TGCAGTGCGCCGACTACTAGCGGGATGGTTGAGCAGTTCTTC
CDR3 protein: CSAPTTSGMVEQFF

J gene: TRBJ1-1
clone size: NA
D gene: NA
V gene: TRBV6-5
CDR3 DNA: TGTGCCAGCAGTGAGGCATCGAACACTGAAGCTTTCTTT
CDR3 protein: CASSEASNTEAFF

J gene: TRBJ2-3
clone size: NA
D gene: TRBD2
V gene: TRBV5-6
CDR3 DNA: TGTGCCAGCAGCACAACGGGAGGTGGCCCAGATACGCAGTATTTT
CDR3 protein: CASSTTGGGPDTQYF

J gene: TRBJ2-7
clone size: many
D gene: NA
V gene: TRBV9
CDR3 DNA: TGTGCCAGCAGCCATACCACGGGTCGGGACGAGCAGTACTTC
CDR3 protein: CASSHTTGRDEQYF

J gene: TRBJ1-1
clone size: many
D gene: NA
V gene: TRBV4-1
CDR3 DNA: TGCGCCAGCAGCCCCGGACAGCTGAACACTGAAGCTTTCTTT
CDR3 protein: CASSPGQLNTEAFF

J gene: TRBJ2-3
clone size: many
D gene: NA
V gene: TRBV7-3
CDR3 DNA: TGTGCCAGCAGCTTAGCCGGACTAAGCACAGATACGCAGTATTTT
CDR3 protein: CASSLAGLSTDTQYF

J gene: TRBJ2-1
clone size: NA
D gene: TRBD2
V gene: TRBV7-3
CDR3 DNA: TGTGCCAGCAGCTTAGGGTACACGGGAGGCTCCTACAATGAGCAGTTCTTC
CDR3 protein: CASSLGYTGGSYNEQFF

J gene: TRBJ2-1
clone size: NA
D gene: NA
V gene: TRBV3-1
CDR3 DNA: TGTGCCAGCAGCTATGGGGATGGGGCCTACAATGAGCAGTTCTTC
CDR3 protein: CASSYGDGAYNEQFF

J gene: TRBJ1-4
clone size: many
D gene: NA
V gene: TRBV6-6
CDR3 DNA: TGTGCCAGCAGTTATTCCGCCGGAGGTAATGAAAAACTGTTTTTT
CDR3 protein: CASSYSAGGNEKLFF

J gene: TRBJ2-3
clone size: many
D gene: NA
V gene: TRBV5-1
CDR3 DNA: TGCGCCAGCAGCTTGGGGCTCGCCTTCACAGATACGCAGTATTTT
CDR3 protein: CASSLGLAFTDTQYF

J gene: TRBJ2-5
clone size: many
D gene: NA
V gene: TRBV7-9
CDR3 DNA: TGTGCCAGCACCCCGGGGGCGGGGCACACGGGGACCCAGTACTTC
CDR3 protein: CASTPGAGHTGTQYF

J gene: TRBJ2-1
clone size: NA
D gene: TRBD2
V gene: TRBV10-3
CDR3 DNA: TGTGCCATCAGTCGAGCGGGAGGGCTGGATGAGCAGTTCTTC
CDR3 protein: CAISRAGGLDEQFF

J gene: TRBJ1-4
clone size: NA
D gene: NA
V gene: TRBV9
CDR3 DNA: TGTGCCAGCAGCGTATCGGCAGGGAATGAAAAACTGTTTTTT
CDR3 protein: CASSVSAGNEKLFF

J gene: TRBJ2-1
clone size: many
D gene: NA
V gene: TRBV29-1
CDR3 DNA: TGCAGCGTTGAATTGGGCCAGCCCTACAATGAGCAGTTCTTC
CDR3 protein: CSVELGQPYNEQFF

J gene: TRBJ2-4
clone size: NA
D gene: TRBD2
V gene: TRBV6-6
CDR3 DNA: TGTGCCAGCAACCCGGGGGGGAACATTCAGTACTTC
CDR3 protein: CASNPGGNIQYF

J gene: TRBJ2-7
clone size: few
D gene: TRBD2
V gene: TRBV4-1
CDR3 DNA: TGCGCCAGCAGCCCGACTAGCGACACAGCCTACGAGCAGTACTTC
CDR3 protein: CASSPTSDTAYEQYF

J gene: TRBJ2-3
clone size: many
D gene: NA
V gene: TRBV7-3
CDR3 DNA: TGTGCCAGCAGCTTAACTTTTGGGGATACGCAGTATTTT
CDR3 protein: CASSLTFGDTQYF

J gene: TRBJ1-4
clone size: NA
D gene: NA
V gene: TRBV2
CDR3 DNA: TGTGCCAGCAGTGAAGAGTCTGAAAAACTGTTTTTT
CDR3 protein: CASSEESEKLFF

J gene: TRBJ2-7
clone size: NA
D gene: TRBD2
V gene: TRBV4-3
CDR3 DNA: TGCGCCAGCAGCCAAAAGTGGCGGGAGTTTCTCTACGAGCAGTACTTC
CDR3 protein: CASSQKWREFLYEQYF

J gene: TRBJ2-7
clone size: NA
D gene: NA
V gene: TRBV20-1
CDR3 DNA: TGCAGTGCTACCGGGACGGGCCCCTACGAGCAGTACTTC
CDR3 protein: CSATGTGPYEQYF

J gene: TRBJ2-3
clone size: many
D gene: NA
V gene: TRBV7-9
CDR3 DNA: TGTGCCAGCAGCTTGTTTGCTAGCACAGATACGCAGTATTTT
CDR3 protein: CASSLFASTDTQYF

J gene: TRBJ2-7
clone size: few
D gene: NA
V gene: TRBV4-2
CDR3 DNA: TGTGCCAGCAGCCCATCGACAGGCGGCGATTACGAGCAGTACTTC
CDR3 protein: CASSPSTGGDYEQYF

J gene: TRBJ1-2
clone size: few
D gene: NA
V gene: TRBV28
CDR3 DNA: TGTGCCAGCAGTATCCGACAGCTAGGGTATGGCTACACCTTC
CDR3 protein: CASSIRQLGYGYTF

J gene: TRBJ1-2
clone size: few
D gene: TRBD1
V gene: TRBV20-1
CDR3 DNA: TGCAGTGCTAGAGAAGACAGGGGGTTTTATGGCTACACCTTC
CDR3 protein: CSAREDRGFYGYTF

J gene: TRBJ1-2
clone size: NA
D gene: NA
V gene: TRBV6-2/TRBV6-3
CDR3 DNA: TGTGCCAGCAGTTACGAGACGGTCTATGGCTACACCTTC
CDR3 protein: CASSYETVYGYTF

J gene: TRBJ2-3
clone size: few
D gene: TRBD2
V gene: TRBV20-1
CDR3 DNA: TGCAGTGCTAATTGGGCTAGCGGGATAGCAGATACGCAGTATTTT
CDR3 protein: CSANWASGIADTQYF

J gene: TRBJ2-1
clone size: NA
D gene: NA
V gene: TRBV27
CDR3 DNA: TGTGCCAGCAGTTCCGGATTCAACAATGAGCAGTTCTTC
CDR3 protein: CASSSGFNNEQFF

J gene: TRBJ2-1
clone size: NA
D gene: NA
V gene: TRBV29-1
CDR3 DNA: TGCAGCGTTGAAGACCGGGACTTCCGCTACAATGAGCAGCTCTTC
CDR3 protein: CSVEDRDFRYNEQLF

J gene: TRBJ1-4
clone size: many
D gene: TRBD1
V gene: TRBV6-1
CDR3 DNA: TGTGCCAGCACTAAACAGGGGGCGAGGAGTGAAAAACTGTTTTTT
CDR3 protein: CASTKQGARSEKLFF

J gene: TRBJ1-1
clone size: many
D gene: NA
V gene: TRBV20-1
CDR3 DNA: TGCAGTGCTAGTGACGAACCGAACACTGAAGCTTTCTTT
CDR3 protein: CSASDEPNTEAFF

J gene: TRBJ2-2
clone size: NA
D gene: TRBD2
V gene: TRBV7-3
CDR3 DNA: TGTGCCAGCAGCCGAAGCGGGAGGGCCGATGTCACCGGGGAGCTGTTTTTT
CDR3 protein: CASSRSGRADVTGELFF

J gene: TRBJ1-5
clone size: few
D gene: NA
V gene: TRBV12-3/TRBV12-4
CDR3 DNA: TGTGCCAGCAGTCCCGCCGAGTGGGGTAGCAATCAGCCCCAGCATTTT
CDR3 protein: CASSPAEWGSNQPQHF

J gene: TRBJ2-3
clone size: NA
D gene: NA
V gene: TRBV6-1
CDR3 DNA: TGTGCCAGCAGTGATATAGGCGTATACAGTTCTAGCACAGATACGCAGTATTTT
CDR3 protein: CASSDIGVYSSSTDTQYF